These 3 T cell receptor beta chains came from one sample sequenced in a study of cytomegalovirus exposure and HLA in healthy donors (dated by TCRdb to the late 2010s). Library method: the immunoSEQ multiplex PCR assay. A mixture of 60 forward primers for TCR Vbeta segments and 13 reverse primers for TCR Jbeta segments was used in the multiplex PCR. TCRdb mirrors the immuneACCESS table, restricted to in-frame sequences. Some clones are absent from its copies; in checked studies, under half trace to an unresolved V gene, and the reason for the others is unknown. The sample yields roughly 160,000 clones; 80% to 90% were counted once. Jointly, the top ten make up less than 15% of the sample. The sequenced sample was PBMCs. The receptors were gathered from a woman in her fifties or sixties in good health and CMV-seronegative.

This clone came up a few times. The chain links TRBV5-6 to TRBJ2-5, with a tentative D call TRBD2 (7 bases). The CDR3 consists of 16 residues. The V end lost 4 bases, the J end lost 4 bases, and 20 bases lay between the germline ends. Germline V lookup: CDR1 SGHDT, CDR2 YYEEEE. The CDR3 bases are TGTGCCAGCAGCCTAGCCACGGGGGGCAGAGGAGAGACCCAGTACTTC. Protein product: CASSLATGGRGETQYF. Looking up the rest from reference TRBV5-6 and TRBJ2-5 gives the full variable domain: DAGVTQSPTHLIKTRGQQVTLRCSPKSGHDTVSWYQQALGQGPQFIFQYYEEEERQRGNFPDRFSGHQFPNYSSELNVNALLLGDSALYLCASSLATGGRGETQYFGPGTRLLVL.

V is TRBV19 and J is TRBJ1-5, with 7 positions matching TRBD1. CDR1 is LNHDA and CDR2 is SQIVND in the germline V gene (reference sequence). The trim removed 5 bases at V and 6 bases at J, leaving 7 bases unmatched. The CDR3 sequence is 14 residues long. CDR3 in amino acids: CASSAGQSRQPQHF. The CDR3 coding sequence is TGTGCCAGTAGTGCGGGACAGTCGCGTCAGCCCCAGCATTTT.

V gene TRBV19 combines with J gene TRBJ2-2; 7 positions agree with TRBD2. The CDR3 contains 15 residues. The J segment lost 3 bases and the V segment lost 4 bases, leaving 5 bases of the junction unmatched. The germline V gene encodes CDR1 LNHDA and CDR2 SQIVND (reference sequence). Here the CDR3 reads CASSTGLQHTGELFF. For the CDR3, the DNA is TGTGCCAGTAGTACGGGACTACAACACACCGGGGAGCTGTTTTTT.